What follows are 28 T cell receptor beta chains derived from one specimen sequenced in a study of blood T cell repertoires in COVID-19. Clones were sequenced by immunoSEQ multiplex PCR, and TCRdb holds only the in-frame ones, with some missing. The sample gives under 85,000 clones, approximately 83% of which show up once; 6.5% to 7.5% is in the top ten. Material: peripheral blood. These receptors all come from a man in his thirties or forties with COVID-19, enrolled during active disease.

V and J are TRBV5-1 and TRBJ2-3, with 11 bases identical to TRBD1. The V gene end was trimmed by 1 base and the J gene end by 6 bases; junction bases not matched to a gene: 7. The germline CDR1 and CDR2 sequences are SGHRS and YFSETQ. The CDR3 contains 16 residues. In DNA form, the CDR3 reads TGCGCCAGCAGCTTGACTGGACAGGGGGCATATGATACGCAGTATTTT. Translated, it gives CASSLTGQGAYDTQYF.

The chain recombines TRBV28 with TRBJ2-1, with D unclear. The CDR3 is 12 residues long. Germline V CDR1 and CDR2: MDHEN, SYDVKM. Deletions cut 2 bases from V and 9 bases from J, with 8 bases between. The CDR3 loop is CASSLGSGEQFF. The CDR3 DNA reads as TGTGCCAGCAGTTTAGGATCGGGTGAGCAGTTCTTC.

This chain joins TRBV7-2 and TRBJ1-5; the D gene is possibly TRBD1 (5 bases). CDR3 length: 15 residues. Germline loops: CDR1 SGHTA, CDR2 FQGNSA. Trimming pared 2 bases from V and 5 bases from J, leaving 13 bases between. The CDR3 region has the DNA TGTGCCAGCAGCTTAAGGAGGGGAGGCGATCAGCCCCAGCATTTT. Translated: CASSLRRGGDQPQHF.

The genes are TRBV13 and TRBJ1-2, with a possible D match to TRBD1 (5 bases). Trimming removed 5 bases at V and 9 bases at J, with 19 bases between. The CDR3 is made up of 14 amino acids. CDR1 is PRHDT and CDR2 is FYEKMQ in the germline V gene (reference sequence). CDR3 loop: CASSQTTASKSYTF. For the CDR3, the DNA is TGTGCCAGCAGCCAAACGACAGCGTCTAAAAGCTACACCTTC.

This chain connects TRBV24-1 to TRBJ2-7; TRBD2 is a possible D gene (5 bases). There are 13 residues in the CDR3. V shed 2 bases and J shed 5 bases, with 9 bases lying between them. The germline CDR1 and CDR2 sequences are KGHDR and SFDVKD. CDR3 nucleotide sequence: TGTGCCACCAGTGATTGGGAGACACACGAGCAGTACTTC. This encodes CATSDWETHEQYF.

This chain connects TRBV19 to TRBJ2-1; 9 nucleotides agree with TRBD1. From germline, CDR1 is LNHDA and CDR2 SQIVND (reference sequence). The CDR3 totals 17 residues. V lost 0 bases, J lost 5 bases, and 8 bases stayed unmatched. CDR3 sequence: CASSIDQGTGKDNEQFF. The DNA for the CDR3 is TGTGCCAGTAGTATAGATCAGGGGACAGGGAAGGACAATGAGCAGTTCTTC.

This clone was seen a handful of times. CDR3 loop: CAWSPRDSYNSPLHF. CDR3 bases: TGTGCCTGGAGTCCGCGGGACAGCTATAATTCACCCCTCCACTTT. V is TRBV30 and J is TRBJ1-6, with TRBD1 matching over 7 bases. Germline lookup yields CDR1 GTSNPN and CDR2 SVGIG (reference sequence). This CDR3 has 15 residues. With V trimmed by 2 bases and J by 3 bases, 4 bases remained unmatched.

The chain joins TRBV6-1 to TRBJ2-3; 11 positions agree with TRBD2. This CDR3 spans 17 amino acids. Trimming took 2 bases from V and 5 from J; bases not matched to a gene: 9. Germline V gives CDR1 MNHNS, CDR2 SASEGT. CDR3 nucleotides: TGTGCCAGCAGTGAATCAATAGCGGGAGGGCGTGGAGATACGCAGTATTTT. Amino acid sequence: CASSESIAGGRGDTQYF.

V gene TRBV3-1 (or the pseudogene TRBV3-2) combines with J gene TRBJ1-6; tentatively, D is TRBD1 (6 bases). The CDR3 is 14 amino acids. CDR1 is LGHDT and CDR2 is YNNKEL in the germline V gene (reference sequence). The V gene lost 1 base and the J gene lost 9 bases, with 10 bases spanning the gap. CDR3 sequence reads: CASSQAGGGSPLHF. CDR3 bases: TGTGCCAGCAGCCAAGCTGGGGGCGGTTCACCCCTCCACTTT.

The chain's CDR3 is CASSRGGNEKLFF. The CDR3 DNA reads as TGTGCCAGCAGCAGGGGGGGGAATGAAAAACTGTTTTTT. The chain is built from TRBV7-2 and TRBJ1-4; D perhaps matches TRBD1 (6 bases). There are 13 residues in the CDR3. V lost 5 bases, J lost 5 bases, and 9 bases lay in between. Germline V gene sequence: CDR1 SGHTA, CDR2 FQGNSA.

This chain links TRBV5-5 with TRBJ1-6; 7 positions match TRBD1. Germline V gene data show CDR1 as SGHKS and CDR2 as YYEKEE (reference sequence). J was trimmed by 7 bases and V by 4 bases; bases with no gene match: 11. The CDR3 totals 16 residues. CDR3 bases: TGTGCCAGCAGCCGAGAGCCGGGACAGCAAAATTCACCCCTCCACTTT. This gives the protein CASSREPGQQNSPLHF.

This rearrangement joins TRBV11-1 to TRBJ1-2; unclear D gene. V lost 5 bases and J 0 bases, leaving 10 bases between the germline ends. The CDR3 loop spans 14 amino acids. Germline assignment: CDR1 SGHAT and CDR2 FQDESV (reference sequence). The CDR3 DNA is TGTGCCAGCAGCCCCCCTCTAGCTAACTATGGCTACACCTTC. Translation: CASSPPLANYGYTF.

This chain links TRBV27 with TRBJ1-3, with D tentatively TRBD1 (6 bases). The CDR3 is made up of 14 amino acids. Germline V gene lookup returns CDR1 MNHEY and CDR2 SMNVEV (reference sequence). V lost 2 bases and J lost 3, with 8 bases in between. The CDR3 DNA reads TGTGCCAGCAGTTTACAGGGGATTGGAAACACCATATATTTT. Protein product: CASSLQGIGNTIYF.

The V gene is TRBV29-1, the J gene TRBJ2-5, with D unresolved. This CDR3 region has 11 residues. With 7 bases removed from V and 5 bases from J, the gap between germline ends came to 11 bases. Per the germline V gene, CDR1 is SQVTM and CDR2 is ANQGSEA. CDR3 region: CSADLVETQYF. DNA for the CDR3: TGCAGCGCCGATTTAGTGGAGACCCAGTACTTC.

The rearrangement uses TRBV19 and TRBJ1-3; D perhaps matches TRBD1 (5 bases). The CDR3 is made up of 17 amino acids. Germline V lookup: CDR1 LNHDA, CDR2 SQIVND (reference sequence). Trimming took 11 bases from V and 0 from J, leaving 23 bases between them. CDR3 amino acids: CASRRAGHPFSGNTIYF. CDR3 nucleotide sequence: TGTGCCTCAAGACGGGCAGGGCATCCTTTCTCTGGAAACACCATATATTTT.

The chain recombines TRBV3-1 (or the pseudogene TRBV3-2) with TRBJ1-1; no reliable D call. V lost 0 bases to trimming and J lost 4 bases, with 12 bases between them. Germline values: CDR1 LGHDT, CDR2 YNNKEL (reference sequence). The CDR3 consists of 15 residues. The CDR3 region is CASSQDSGMGTEAFF. As DNA, the CDR3 is TGTGCCAGCAGCCAAGATTCGGGGATGGGCACTGAAGCTTTCTTT.

Notes on this clone: A junction end diverges from the germline sequence, so it may reflect a read error. The V gene is TRBV28, the J gene TRBJ2-7; perhaps TRBD1 as D (5 bases). This CDR3 region has 13 residues. Germline V CDR1 and CDR2: MDHEN, SYDVKM. The CDR3 sequence: CATSKGQPSEQYF. CDR3 nucleotides: TGTGCCACCAGTAAGGGGCAACCCTCCGAGCAGTACTTC.

This rearrangement joins TRBV4-1 to TRBJ2-3; TRBD2 matches 8 bases. Germline V gene sequence: CDR1 MGHRA, CDR2 YSYEKL. With V trimmed by 7 bases and J by 4 bases, 16 bases remained unmatched. The CDR3 extends over 17 amino acids. CDR3 DNA sequence: TGCGCCAGCAAGAAAATGGTAAGCCGGGAGGGCCCAGATACGCAGTATTTT. Its protein is CASKKMVSREGPDTQYF.

This clone was detected a few times. This rearrangement joins TRBV15 to TRBJ2-2, with TRBD1 matching 7 bases. The CDR3 totals 14 residues. The V and J ends lost 8 bases and 3 bases, in that order; junction bases with no gene match: 6. Per the germline V gene, CDR1 is LNHNV and CDR2 is YYDKDF (reference sequence). The CDR3 DNA reads as TGTGCCACCGGCTCCGGGACAGACACCGGGGAGCTGTTTTTT. Translating it yields CATGSGTDTGELFF.

This clone has just one count. V and J are TRBV7-9 and TRBJ1-5, with TRBD1 as a possible D gene (6 bases). Germline loops: CDR1 SEHNR, CDR2 FQNEAQ (reference sequence). This CDR3 has 14 residues. The germline V and J ends were trimmed by 2 bases and 7 bases, with 12 bases remaining between them. The CDR3 reads CASSLQGPRQPQHF. CDR3 DNA: TGTGCCAGCAGCTTACAGGGGCCCAGGCAGCCCCAGCATTTT. The whole variable domain, remainder taken from reference TRBV7-9 and TRBJ1-5, is DTGVSQNPRHKITKRGQNVTFRCDPISEHNRLYWYRQTLGQGPEFLTYFQNEAQLEKSRLLSDRFSAERPKGSFSTLEIQRTEQGDSAMYLCASSLQGPRQPQHFGDGTRLSIL.

This chain joins TRBV6-2 or TRBV6-3 and TRBJ2-2; D is undetermined. This CDR3 is built from 14 residues. Germline V CDR1 and CDR2: MNHEY, SVGEGT. V lost 4 bases and J lost 6, with 12 bases in between. This chain's CDR3 is CASSFLEIAGELFF. The CDR3 nucleotides read TGTGCCAGCAGTTTCCTAGAGATCGCCGGGGAGCTGTTTTTT.

The chain couples TRBV7-8 to TRBJ2-1; TRBD2 matches 8 bases. Germline assignment: CDR1 SGHVS and CDR2 FQNEAQ. The ends lost 2 bases at V and 7 bases at J; junction bases unmatched: 13. CDR3 size: 17 residues. CDR3 nucleotide sequence: TGTGCCAGCAGCTTACGGGACTTGGGACTAGTTAGGAATGAGCAGTTCTTC. Protein product: CASSLRDLGLVRNEQFF.

The V and J genes are TRBV6-5 and TRBJ2-2, with TRBD2 matching over 7 bases. Losses at the gene ends were 4 bases for V and 5 bases for J; bases not matched to a gene: 1. CDR1 and CDR2 (germline): MNHEY, SVGAGI. The CDR3 has 13 residues. CDR3 protein: CASSWRETGELFF. CDR3 DNA: TGTGCCAGCAGTTGGCGGGAGACCGGGGAGCTGTTTTTT.

J is TRBJ2-5 and V is TRBV19; 8 bases are shared with TRBD1. This CDR3 spans 15 amino acids. The J segment lost 6 bases and the V segment lost 10 bases, leaving 16 bases of the junction unmatched. Per germline, CDR1 LNHDA and CDR2 SQIVND (reference sequence). The CDR3 spells CATSDRASSYQTQYF. In DNA form, the CDR3 reads TGTGCCACCTCGGACAGGGCCTCTAGCTACCAGACCCAGTACTTC.

V is TRBV4-1 and J is TRBJ2-3; 9 bases align to TRBD2. Trimming removed 4 bases from V and 2 bases from J; junction bases left unmatched: 7. The CDR3 is made up of 16 amino acids. CDR1 is MGHRA and CDR2 is YSYEKL in the germline V gene. The CDR3 DNA reads TGCGCCAGCAGCCCGGCCGGGACTAGCACCACAGATACGCAGTATTTT. Amino acid sequence: CASSPAGTSTTDTQYF.

V and J are TRBV19 and TRBJ1-5; D remains unclear. V lost 6 bases, J lost 1 base, and 19 bases lay in between. Looked up from germline, CDR1 is LNHDA and CDR2 is SQIVND (reference sequence). The CDR3 is 17 residues long. CDR3 protein: CASSLDGERLSNQPQHF. DNA of the CDR3: TGTGCCAGTAGCTTAGACGGAGAACGTCTAAGCAATCAGCCCCAGCATTTT.

The sample holds a few counts of this clone. This chain connects TRBV27 to TRBJ2-5; D gene uncertain. V lost 3 bases to trimming and J lost 7 bases, with 12 bases between them. Germline CDR1 is MNHEY and CDR2 is SMNVEV (reference sequence). The CDR3 covers 13 residues. The CDR3 spells CASSLGRLGTQYF. In DNA form, the CDR3 reads TGTGCCAGCAGTTTGGGCCGTTTAGGGACCCAGTACTTC.

The chain uses TRBV6-6 and TRBJ2-5; possible D gene TRBD1, 6 bases. The ends were cut back, 6 bases at V and 2 bases at J, with 16 bases in the middle. Germline V gene data show CDR1 as MNHNY and CDR2 as SVGAGI (reference sequence). The CDR3 totals 15 residues. The CDR3 region is CASRWTVREQETQYF. DNA for the CDR3: TGTGCCAGCAGGTGGACAGTTCGGGAACAAGAGACCCAGTACTTC.